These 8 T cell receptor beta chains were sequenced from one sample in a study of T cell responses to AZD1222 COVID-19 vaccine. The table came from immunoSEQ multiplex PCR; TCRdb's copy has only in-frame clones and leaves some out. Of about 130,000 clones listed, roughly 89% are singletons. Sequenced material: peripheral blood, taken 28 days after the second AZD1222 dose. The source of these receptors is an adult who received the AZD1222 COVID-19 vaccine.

The CDR3 bases are TGTGCCAGCAGTGAATCGGGTGATAGCGAGACCCAGTACTTC. The encoded protein is CASSESGDSETQYF. V gene TRBV25-1 combines with J gene TRBJ2-5; no definite D call. Germline V gives CDR1 MGHDK, CDR2 SYGVNS. The CDR3 spans 14 residues. V was trimmed by 1 base and J by 5 bases, leaving 11 bases between them.

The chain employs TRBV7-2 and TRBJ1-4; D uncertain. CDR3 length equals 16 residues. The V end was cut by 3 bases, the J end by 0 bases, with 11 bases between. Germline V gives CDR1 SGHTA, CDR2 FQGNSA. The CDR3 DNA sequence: TGTGCCAGCAGCTTCCGGGAGAGCCCAACTAATGAAAAACTGTTTTTT. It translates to CASSFRESPTNEKLFF.

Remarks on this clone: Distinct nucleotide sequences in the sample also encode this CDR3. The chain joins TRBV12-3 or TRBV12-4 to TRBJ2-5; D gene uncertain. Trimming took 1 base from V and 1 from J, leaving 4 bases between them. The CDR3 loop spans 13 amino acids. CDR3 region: CASSLGTQETQYF. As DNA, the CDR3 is TGTGCCAGCAGTTTAGGAACCCAAGAGACCCAGTACTTC.

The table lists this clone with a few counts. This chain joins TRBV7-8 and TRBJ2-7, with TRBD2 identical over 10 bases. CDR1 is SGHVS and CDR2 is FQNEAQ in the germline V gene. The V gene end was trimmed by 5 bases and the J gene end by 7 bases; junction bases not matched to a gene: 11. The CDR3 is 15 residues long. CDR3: CASSRTSGQPREQYF. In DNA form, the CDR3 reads TGTGCCAGCAGCCGGACTAGCGGACAACCTAGAGAGCAGTACTTC.

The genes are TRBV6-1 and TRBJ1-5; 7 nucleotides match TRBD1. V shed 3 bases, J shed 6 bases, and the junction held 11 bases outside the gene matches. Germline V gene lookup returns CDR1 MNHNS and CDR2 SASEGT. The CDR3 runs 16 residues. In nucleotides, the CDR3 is TGTGCCAGCAGTGACCGAGGGACAGCGGGGGGTCAGCCCCAGCATTTT. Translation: CASSDRGTAGGQPQHF.

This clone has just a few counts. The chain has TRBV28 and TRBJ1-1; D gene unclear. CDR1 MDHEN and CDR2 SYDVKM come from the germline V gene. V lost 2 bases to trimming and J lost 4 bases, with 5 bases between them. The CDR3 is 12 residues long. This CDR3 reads CASSLSTTEAFF. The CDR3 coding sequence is TGTGCCAGCAGTTTAAGCACCACTGAAGCTTTCTTT. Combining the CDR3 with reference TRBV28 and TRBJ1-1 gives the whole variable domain DVKVTQSSRYLVKRTGEKVFLECVQDMDHENMFWYRQDPGLGLRLIYFSYDVKMKEKGDIPEGYSVSREKKERFSLILESASTNQTSMYLCASSLSTTEAFFGQGTRLTVV.

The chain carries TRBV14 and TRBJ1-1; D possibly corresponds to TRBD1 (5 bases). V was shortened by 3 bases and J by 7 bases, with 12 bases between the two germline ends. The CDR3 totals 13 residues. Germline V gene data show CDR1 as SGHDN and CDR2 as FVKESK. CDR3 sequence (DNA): TGTGCCAGCAGCCATCCGACAGTGGGTGAAGCTTTCTTT. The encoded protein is CASSHPTVGEAFF.

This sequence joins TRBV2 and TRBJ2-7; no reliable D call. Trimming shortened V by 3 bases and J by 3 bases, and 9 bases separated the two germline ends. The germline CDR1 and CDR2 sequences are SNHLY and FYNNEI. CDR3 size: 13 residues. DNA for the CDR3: TGTGCCAGCAGTGAGGGTAGCCGCTACGAGCAGTACTTC. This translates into CASSEGSRYEQYF.